This T cell receptor beta chain was identified during a study of radiotherapy plus CTLA-4 blockade in lung cancer. Study-wide background: Patients showed objective responses in 15% to 20% of cases, and disease control was achieved by 31%.

TCRdb's table, derived via immunoSEQ multiplex PCR, lists solely in-frame clones and lacks some. The table has about 48,000 clones, 75% to 90% seen once. Study-wide points: The best prediction of response reportedly came from early blood T cell clone dynamics, with interferon-beta. Radiotherapy plus ipilimumab was followed by expansion in blood of tumor-derived TCR clones.

The sample holds one count of this clone. As yet, its antigen is unknown. Focal radiation was given together with CTLA-4 blockade (ipilimumab) to patients with chemo-refractory metastatic non-small-cell lung cancer. Sequenced material: peripheral blood, taken from a patient treated with radiotherapy plus ipilimumab. This clonotype originated in a human donor with non-small cell lung cancer who had stable disease on radiotherapy plus ipilimumab.

The CDR3 DNA reads as TGTGCCACCAGCAGAGATCAGGGTCCGGGCACTGAAGCTTTCTTT. Translating gives CATSRDQGPGTEAFF. The chain employs TRBV15 and TRBJ1-1; the D gene is possibly TRBD1 (5 bases). The V gene lost 0 bases and the J gene lost 4 bases, with 12 bases spanning the gap. The CDR3 extends over 15 amino acids. The germline V gene has CDR1 LNHNV and CDR2 YYDKDF (reference sequence).